This T cell receptor beta chain was recovered during a study of blood T cells in healthy people across ages. Sample-barcoded 5' priming and a J-beta primer mix drove a second PCR of about 6 to 12 cycles. MiXCR, applied by TCRdb to the 5' RACE reads, yields one record per CDR3 protein. The sample consists of over 1,500,000 distinct CDR3 sequences, about two fifths of them appearing once. This clonotype was observed a few times. Material: blood. The TCR comes from a human donor in good health.

The CDR3 DNA sequence: TGCAGTGCTAGTCCCGCGGGGGGCCCCCTTTTTGGGACCCAGTACTTC. Protein product: CSASPAGGPLFGTQYF. The rearrangement joins TRBV20-1 to TRBJ2-5; the match to TRBD2 covers 8 bases. CDR1 DFQATT and CDR2 SNEGSKA come from the germline V gene (reference sequence). V gave up 3 bases and J gave up 7 bases; unmatched junction bases: 16. The CDR3 has 16 residues.